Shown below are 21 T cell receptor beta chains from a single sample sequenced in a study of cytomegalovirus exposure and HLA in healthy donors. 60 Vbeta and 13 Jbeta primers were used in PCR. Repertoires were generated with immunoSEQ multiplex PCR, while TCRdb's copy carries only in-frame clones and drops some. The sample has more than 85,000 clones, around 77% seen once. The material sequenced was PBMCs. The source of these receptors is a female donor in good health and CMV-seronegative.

Written as DNA, the CDR3 is TGTGCCAGCAGCGCCGGACTAGCGGGAAAGGGAGAAGGTCCCTACAATGAGCAGTTCTTC. It codes for CASSAGLAGKGEGPYNEQFF. This chain links TRBV9 with TRBJ2-1, with TRBD2 matching 12 bases. The CDR3 loop spans 20 amino acids. With V trimmed by 3 bases and J by 2 bases, 15 bases remained unmatched. Germline CDR1 SGDLS, CDR2 YYNGEE.

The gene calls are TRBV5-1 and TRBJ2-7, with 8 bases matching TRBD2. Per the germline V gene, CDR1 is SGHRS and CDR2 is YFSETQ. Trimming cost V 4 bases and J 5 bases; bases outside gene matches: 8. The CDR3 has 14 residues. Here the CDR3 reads CASSPGRAGDEQYF. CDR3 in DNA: TGCGCCAGCAGCCCCGGGAGGGCGGGGGACGAGCAGTACTTC.

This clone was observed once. CDR3 protein: CASSRGQGKAYGYTF. The CDR3 nucleotides are TGTGCCAGCAGCCGCGGACAGGGCAAGGCTTATGGCTACACCTTC. The chain couples TRBV27 to TRBJ1-2; the match to TRBD1 covers 8 bases. Trimming removed 6 bases from V and 5 bases from J; junction bases left unmatched: 11. The CDR3 runs 15 residues. Germline V gene data show CDR1 as MNHEY and CDR2 as SMNVEV (reference sequence).

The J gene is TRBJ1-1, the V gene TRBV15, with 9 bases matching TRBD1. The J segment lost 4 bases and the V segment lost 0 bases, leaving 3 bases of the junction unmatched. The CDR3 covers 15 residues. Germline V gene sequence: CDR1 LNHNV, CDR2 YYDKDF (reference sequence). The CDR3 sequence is CATSREDRGGTEAFF. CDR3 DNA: TGTGCCACCAGCAGAGAAGACAGGGGGGGCACTGAAGCTTTCTTT. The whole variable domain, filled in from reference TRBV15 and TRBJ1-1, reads DAMVIQNPRYQVTQFGKPVTLSCSQTLNHNVMYWYQQKSSQAPKLLFHYYDKDFNNEADTPDNFQSRRPNTSFCFLDIRSPGLGDTAMYLCATSREDRGGTEAFFGQGTRLTVV.

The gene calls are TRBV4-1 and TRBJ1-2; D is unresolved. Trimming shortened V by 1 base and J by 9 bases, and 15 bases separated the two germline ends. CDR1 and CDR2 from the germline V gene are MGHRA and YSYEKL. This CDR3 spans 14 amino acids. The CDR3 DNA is TGCGCCAGCAGCCAAGGTCAGAACCCGATGCGCTACACCTTC. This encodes CASSQGQNPMRYTF.

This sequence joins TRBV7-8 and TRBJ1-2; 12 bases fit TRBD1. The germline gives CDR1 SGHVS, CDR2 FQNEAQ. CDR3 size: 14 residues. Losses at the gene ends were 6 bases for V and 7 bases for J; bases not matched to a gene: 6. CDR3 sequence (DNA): TGTGCCAGCAGGCCCGGGACAGGGGGCTCTGGCTACACCTTC. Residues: CASRPGTGGSGYTF.

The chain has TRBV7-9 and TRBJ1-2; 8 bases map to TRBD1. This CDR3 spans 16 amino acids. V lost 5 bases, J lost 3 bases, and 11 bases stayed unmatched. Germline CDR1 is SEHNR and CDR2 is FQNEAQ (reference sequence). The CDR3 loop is CASSQGQGAHYYGYTF. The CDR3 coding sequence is TGTGCCAGCAGCCAGGGCCAGGGGGCGCATTACTATGGCTACACCTTC.

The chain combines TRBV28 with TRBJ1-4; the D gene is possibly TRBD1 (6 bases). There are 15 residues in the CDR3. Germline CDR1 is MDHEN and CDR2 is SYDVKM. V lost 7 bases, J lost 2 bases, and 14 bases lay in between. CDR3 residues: CASTTPGVTNEKLFF. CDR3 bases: TGTGCCAGCACCACTCCAGGGGTTACTAATGAAAAACTGTTTTTT.

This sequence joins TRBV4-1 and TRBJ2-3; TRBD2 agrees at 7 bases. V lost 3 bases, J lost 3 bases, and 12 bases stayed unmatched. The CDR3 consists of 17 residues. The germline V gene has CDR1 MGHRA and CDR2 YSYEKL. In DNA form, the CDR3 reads TGCGCCAGCAGCCATCAAAGACTAGCAGCCGGGACAGATACGCAGTATTTT. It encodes CASSHQRLAAGTDTQYF.

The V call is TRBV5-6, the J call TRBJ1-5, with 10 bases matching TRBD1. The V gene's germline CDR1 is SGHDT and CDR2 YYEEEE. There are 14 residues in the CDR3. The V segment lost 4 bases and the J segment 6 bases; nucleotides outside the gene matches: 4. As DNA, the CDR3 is TGTGCCAGCAGCCTGGGGACAGGGGCTCAGCCCCAGCATTTT. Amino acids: CASSLGTGAQPQHF.

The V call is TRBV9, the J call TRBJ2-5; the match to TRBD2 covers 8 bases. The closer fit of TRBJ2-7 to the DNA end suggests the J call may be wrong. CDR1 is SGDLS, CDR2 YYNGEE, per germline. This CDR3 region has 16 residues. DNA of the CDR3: TGTGCCAGCAGCCTCGGGGATAGCGGGACCTCCTACGAGCAGTACTTC. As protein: CASSLGDSGTSYEQYF.

The CDR3: CASSSRQGHYGYTF. In DNA form, the CDR3 reads TGTGCCAGCAGCTCCCGACAGGGACACTATGGCTACACCTTC. The rearrangement joins TRBV7-9 to TRBJ1-2; 7 bases line up with TRBD1. CDR1 is SEHNR, CDR2 FQNEAQ, per germline (reference sequence). The CDR3 covers 14 residues. The J segment lost 3 bases and the V segment lost 4 bases, leaving 5 bases of the junction unmatched. Together with reference TRBV7-9 and TRBJ1-2, the CDR3 gives the full variable domain: DTGVSQNPRHKITKRGQNVTFRCDPISEHNRLYWYRQTLGQGPEFLTYFQNEAQLEKSRLLSDRFSAERPKGSFSTLEIQRTEQGDSAMYLCASSSRQGHYGYTFGSGTRLTVV.

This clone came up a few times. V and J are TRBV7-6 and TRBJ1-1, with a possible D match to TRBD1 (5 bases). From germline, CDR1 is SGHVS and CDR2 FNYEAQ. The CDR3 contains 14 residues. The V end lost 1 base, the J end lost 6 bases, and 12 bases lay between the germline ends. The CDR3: CASSLGVDTPEAFF. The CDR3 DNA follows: TGTGCCAGCAGCTTAGGTGTGGACACCCCTGAAGCTTTCTTT.

Written as DNA, the CDR3 is TGTGCCAGTACTCTCCCCCCGACAGGGGATGATGGAAACACCATATATTTT. Translation: CASTLPPTGDDGNTIYF. V gene TRBV19 combines with J gene TRBJ1-3; 8 bases are shared with TRBD1. Looked up from germline, CDR1 is LNHDA and CDR2 is SQIVND (reference sequence). The V gene end was trimmed by 7 bases and the J gene end by 3 bases; junction bases not matched to a gene: 14. The CDR3 is 17 residues long.

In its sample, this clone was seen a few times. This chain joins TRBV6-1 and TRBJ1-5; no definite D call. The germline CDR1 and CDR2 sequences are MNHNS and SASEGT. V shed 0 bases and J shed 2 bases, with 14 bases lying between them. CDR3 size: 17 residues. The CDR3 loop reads CASSEAVGEKGNQPQHF. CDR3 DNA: TGTGCCAGCAGTGAAGCGGTCGGGGAAAAGGGCAATCAGCCCCAGCATTTT.

CDR3 residues: CASSPPGLAGGSEFF. The CDR3 DNA follows: TGTGCCAGCAGTCCCCCGGGACTAGCGGGAGGGAGTGAGTTCTTC. The chain links TRBV28 to TRBJ2-1; TRBD2 matches 16 bases. The germline V gene has CDR1 MDHEN and CDR2 SYDVKM. The CDR3 is 15 residues long. V was pared by 5 bases and J by 14 bases, with 9 bases of the junction left unmatched.

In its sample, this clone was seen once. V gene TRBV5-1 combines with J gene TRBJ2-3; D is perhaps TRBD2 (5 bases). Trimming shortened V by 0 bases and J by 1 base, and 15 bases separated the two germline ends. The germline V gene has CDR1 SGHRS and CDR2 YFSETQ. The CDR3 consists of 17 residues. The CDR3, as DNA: TGCGCCAGCAGCTTGGCCATTGCGGGCCTACGCACAGATACGCAGTATTTT. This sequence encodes CASSLAIAGLRTDTQYF. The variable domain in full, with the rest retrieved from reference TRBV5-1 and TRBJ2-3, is KAGVTQTPRYLIKTRGQQVTLSCSPISGHRSVSWYQQTPGQGLQFLFEYFSETQRNKGNFPGRFSGRQFSNSRSEMNVSTLELGDSALYLCASSLAIAGLRTDTQYFGPGTRLTVL.

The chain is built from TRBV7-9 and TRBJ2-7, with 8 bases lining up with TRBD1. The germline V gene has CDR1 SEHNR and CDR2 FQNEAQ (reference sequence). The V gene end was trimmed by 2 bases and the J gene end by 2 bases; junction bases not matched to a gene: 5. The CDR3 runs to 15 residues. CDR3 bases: TGTGCCAGCAGCTTACGGGACAGGCCTACCTACGAGCAGTACTTC. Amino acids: CASSLRDRPTYEQYF.

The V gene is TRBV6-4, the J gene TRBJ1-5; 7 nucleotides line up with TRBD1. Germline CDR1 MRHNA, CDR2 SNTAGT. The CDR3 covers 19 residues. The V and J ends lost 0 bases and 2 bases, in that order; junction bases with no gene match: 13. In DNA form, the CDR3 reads TGTGCCAGCAGTGACTCGGCCCCACAGGGGTACCTAGGCAATCAGCCCCAGCATTTT. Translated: CASSDSAPQGYLGNQPQHF.

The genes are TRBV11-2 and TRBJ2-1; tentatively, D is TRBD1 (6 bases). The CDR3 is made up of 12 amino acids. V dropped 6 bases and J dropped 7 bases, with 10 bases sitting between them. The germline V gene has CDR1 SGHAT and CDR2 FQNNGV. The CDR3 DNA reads TGTGCCAGCAGTTTTACAGGGAATGAGCAGTTCTTC. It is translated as CASSFTGNEQFF.

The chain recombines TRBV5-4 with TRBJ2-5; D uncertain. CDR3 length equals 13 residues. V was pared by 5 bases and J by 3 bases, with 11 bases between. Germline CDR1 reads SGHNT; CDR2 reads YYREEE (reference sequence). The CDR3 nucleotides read TGTGCCAGCAGAAAAGCGTTAGAAGAGACCCAGTACTTC. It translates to CASRKALEETQYF.